This passage covers 11 T cell receptor beta chains from one sample sequenced in a study of beta chain features in type 1 diabetes. TCRB transcripts that were expressed got sequenced, as all of the isolated RNA had been reverse transcribed. Repertoires were generated with immunoSEQ multiplex PCR, while TCRdb's copy carries only in-frame clones and drops some. Here the sample spans about 140,000 clones, roughly a tenth being singletons. Specimen: naive CD4+ T cells from blood. The source of these receptors is a man younger than 35 in good health.

This clone came up many times. The same CDR3 arises from other DNA sequences in this sample as well. The chain's CDR3 is CASSFGTGSYEQYF. Written as DNA, the CDR3 is TGTGCCAGCAGTTTTGGGACAGGGTCCTACGAGCAGTACTTC. The chain couples TRBV7-2 to TRBJ2-7, with 9 nucleotides matching TRBD1. Per the germline V gene, CDR1 is SGHTA and CDR2 is FQGNSA. CDR3 length: 14 amino acids. With V trimmed by 6 bases and J by 1 base, 4 bases remained unmatched.

CDR3 amino acids: CASSLDYGSPLHF. DNA of the CDR3: TGTGCCAGCAGCTTAGATTACGGTTCACCCCTCCACTTT. The chain couples TRBV11-2 to TRBJ1-6; D not resolved. The germline V gene has CDR1 SGHAT and CDR2 FQNNGV. The CDR3 loop spans 13 amino acids. Deletions cut 0 bases from V and 9 bases from J, with 6 bases between.

V usage is TRBV5-5 and J usage is TRBJ2-7, with 11 positions matching TRBD1. CDR1 SGHKS and CDR2 YYEKEE come from the germline V gene (reference sequence). V lost 2 bases, J lost 4 bases, and 5 bases stayed unmatched. The CDR3 is 15 amino acids. CDR3 coding DNA: TGTGCCAGCAGCTTTCTCGGACAGGGGGCTTACGAGCAGTACTTC. Translated: CASSFLGQGAYEQYF.

This clone was detected only a few times. The chain joins TRBV5-4 to TRBJ1-5, with D possibly matching TRBD1 (5 bases). The CDR3 extends over 15 amino acids. V lost 4 bases, J lost 4 bases, and 15 bases lay in between. CDR1 is SGHNT, CDR2 YYREEE, per germline (reference sequence). The CDR3 region has the DNA TGTGCCAGCAGCCATCCGGGACTACCGAATCAGCCCCAGCATTTT. Its protein is CASSHPGLPNQPQHF.

The chain uses TRBV7-2 and TRBJ1-3; D is uncertain. The germline gives CDR1 SGHTA, CDR2 FQGNSA. The CDR3 extends over 13 amino acids. V was cut by 6 bases and J by 4 bases, with 10 bases left in between. CDR3 DNA: TGTGCCAGCAGGCCTGATGCGGGAAACACCATATATTTT. Translation gives CASRPDAGNTIYF.

The V and J genes are TRBV4-3 and TRBJ2-5; 7 positions match TRBD1. The end of the DNA is better explained by TRBJ2-7, so the J call may be wrong. Germline CDR1 LGHNA, CDR2 YSLEER. The CDR3 sequence is 16 residues long. In DNA, the CDR3 is TGCGCCAGCAGCCAAAGCCCGAGACAGGGCACCTACGAGCAGTACTTC. Translated, it gives CASSQSPRQGTYEQYF.

The rearrangement joins TRBV2 to TRBJ2-2, with TRBD1 matching over 9 bases. In germline, CDR1 is SNHLY, CDR2 FYNNEI. The CDR3 length is 15 residues. Losses at the gene ends were 1 base for V and 4 bases for J; bases not matched to a gene: 1. This CDR3 is CASSEEDRGTGELFF. The CDR3 nucleotides are TGTGCCAGCAGTGAAGAGGACAGGGGCACCGGGGAGCTGTTTTTT.

This clone was seen a handful of times. The gene calls are TRBV6-6 and TRBJ2-4, with D perhaps matching TRBD2 (5 bases). Germline V gene data show CDR1 as MNHNY and CDR2 as SVGAGI (reference sequence). Trimming left V 8 bases short and J 9 bases short, with 14 bases between. This CDR3 spans 12 amino acids. CDR3 region: CASSEGVSIQYF. In nucleotides, the CDR3 is TGTGCCAGCTCAGAGGGAGTAAGCATTCAGTACTTC.

This clone was seen a handful of times. The V gene is TRBV5-1, the J gene TRBJ1-6; no firm D call. The CDR3 totals 13 residues. The germline V and J ends were trimmed by 0 bases and 13 bases, with 11 bases remaining between them. Per germline, CDR1 SGHRS and CDR2 YFSETQ. The DNA of the CDR3 is TGCGCCAGCAGCTTGGGATATGGGGAGCCCCTCCACTTT. As protein: CASSLGYGEPLHF.

The table lists this clone with a few counts. This rearrangement joins TRBV6-5 to TRBJ2-7; 11 bases fit TRBD1. The J segment lost 6 bases and the V segment lost 9 bases, leaving 7 bases of the junction unmatched. Germline V gene data show CDR1 as MNHEY and CDR2 as SVGAGI. The CDR3 is 13 residues long. The CDR3 region has the DNA TGTGCCAGACCCGGGACAGGGGGGTCCGAGCAGTACTTC. It codes for CARPGTGGSEQYF.

The V call is TRBV9, the J call TRBJ2-5; D is perhaps TRBD2 (5 bases). Germline CDR1 and CDR2: SGDLS and YYNGEE. The CDR3 runs 16 residues. V was shortened by 6 bases and J by 1 base, with 19 bases between the two germline ends. The CDR3 coding sequence is TGTGCCAGCAACCGGGGAGACCAGTCCCTCCAAGAGACCCAGTACTTC. Encoded protein: CASNRGDQSLQETQYF. Looking up the rest from reference TRBV9 and TRBJ2-5 gives the full variable domain: DSGVTQTPKHLITATGQRVTLRCSPRSGDLSVYWYQQSLDQGLQFLIQYYNGEERAKGNILERFSAQQFPDLHSELNLSSLELGDSALYFCASNRGDQSLQETQYFGPGTRLLVL.